This T cell receptor (beta chain) came from a study of metastatic and nonmetastatic thyroid tumors. Before thyroid surgery, none of the patients had received any treatment. This clone was seen repeatedly, ten times or more. Other DNA sequences in the sample encode the same CDR3. TCRdb re-called clones from the PCR reads using MiXCR. This table has 25,000 or so clones, around 17% appearing once. V was clipped by 6 bases and J by 10 bases; unmatched bases: 11. This CDR3 has 13 amino acids. Germline CDR1 and CDR2: SQVTM and ANQGSEA. The receptor's source is a male donor with papillary thyroid cancer or a benign thyroid nodule (not recorded which). Some clones in this sample may be carry-over from other donors' samples. Sample: blood. The chain joins TRBV29-1 to TRBJ1-1, with 10 positions matching TRBD1. The CDR3: CSVERRDRGTAFF. The CDR3 DNA sequence: TGCAGCGTGGAACGCCGGGACAGGGGAACAGCTTTCTTT.